These 9 T cell receptor beta chains were all obtained from the same sample, sequenced in a study of T cells expressing NK-cell markers. TCRdb re-called the 5' RACE reads; every CDR3 protein appears as one record, without DNA. The sample totals roughly 160,000 distinct CDR3 sequences. The sample was blood T cells: a sorted CD56 or NKG2C T cell subset, CD4+ or CD8+ T cells, or bulk PBMC T cells (not recorded which). The receptors come from a man between 18 and 69 years old in good health.

CDR3 region: CASSLISSGLAGGPVADTQYF. This rearrangement joins TRBV7-7 to TRBJ2-3; TCRdb lists TRBD2, though no DNA is available to test this call. Germline loops: CDR1 SSHAT, CDR2 FNYEAQ (reference sequence). The CDR3 is 21 residues long.

The chain has TRBV23-1 and TRBJ2-7; the TCRdb D gene call, TRBD2, has no DNA to confirm it. TRBV23-1 is recorded as an ORF, its role being uncertain. This CDR3 is built from 17 residues. The CDR3 loop is CASSQSRQLGGTYEQYF.

The chain recombines TRBV6-1 with TRBJ2-7; TCRdb outputs TRBD1, but without DNA this stays unchecked. From germline, CDR1 is MNHNS and CDR2 SASEGT. The CDR3 consists of 15 residues. The CDR3 sequence: CASSFRDRGNYEQYF.

This chain uses TRBV5-6 with TRBJ2-7; checking the TCRdb D call of TRBD2 is not possible without DNA. The CDR3 length is 17 residues. Germline lookup yields CDR1 SGHDT and CDR2 YYEEEE. CDR3 amino acids: CASSSGASGGLSYEQYF.

This chain uses TRBV2 with TRBJ2-5; with no DNA, the TCRdb D assignment of TRBD2 cannot be verified. This CDR3 spans 15 amino acids. Per the germline V gene, CDR1 is SNHLY and CDR2 is FYNNEI. CDR3 region: CASNYPAGGRETQYF.

V gene TRBV11-2 combines with J gene TRBJ2-1; the TCRdb D gene call, TRBD2, has no DNA to confirm it. Per germline, CDR1 SGHAT and CDR2 FQNNGV. The CDR3 runs to 15 residues. CDR3 sequence reads: CASSFMGGRLNEQFF.

The rearrangement joins TRBV5-1 to TRBJ1-6; TCRdb's D call, TRBD1, is unchecked because there is no DNA. The germline V gene has CDR1 SGHRS and CDR2 YFSETQ. The CDR3 length is 14 residues. CDR3 protein: CASSLGAASSPLHF.

V and J are TRBV9 and TRBJ2-4; the TCRdb call, TRBD1, lacks DNA for checking. CDR3 length equals 15 residues. The germline CDR1 and CDR2 sequences are SGDLS and YYNGEE. CDR3 protein: CASSPGGRGGNIQYF.

The J gene is TRBJ2-7, the V gene TRBV2. The CDR3 spans 13 residues. Germline CDR1 and CDR2: SNHLY and FYNNEI. The CDR3 reads CASSRGALYEQYF.